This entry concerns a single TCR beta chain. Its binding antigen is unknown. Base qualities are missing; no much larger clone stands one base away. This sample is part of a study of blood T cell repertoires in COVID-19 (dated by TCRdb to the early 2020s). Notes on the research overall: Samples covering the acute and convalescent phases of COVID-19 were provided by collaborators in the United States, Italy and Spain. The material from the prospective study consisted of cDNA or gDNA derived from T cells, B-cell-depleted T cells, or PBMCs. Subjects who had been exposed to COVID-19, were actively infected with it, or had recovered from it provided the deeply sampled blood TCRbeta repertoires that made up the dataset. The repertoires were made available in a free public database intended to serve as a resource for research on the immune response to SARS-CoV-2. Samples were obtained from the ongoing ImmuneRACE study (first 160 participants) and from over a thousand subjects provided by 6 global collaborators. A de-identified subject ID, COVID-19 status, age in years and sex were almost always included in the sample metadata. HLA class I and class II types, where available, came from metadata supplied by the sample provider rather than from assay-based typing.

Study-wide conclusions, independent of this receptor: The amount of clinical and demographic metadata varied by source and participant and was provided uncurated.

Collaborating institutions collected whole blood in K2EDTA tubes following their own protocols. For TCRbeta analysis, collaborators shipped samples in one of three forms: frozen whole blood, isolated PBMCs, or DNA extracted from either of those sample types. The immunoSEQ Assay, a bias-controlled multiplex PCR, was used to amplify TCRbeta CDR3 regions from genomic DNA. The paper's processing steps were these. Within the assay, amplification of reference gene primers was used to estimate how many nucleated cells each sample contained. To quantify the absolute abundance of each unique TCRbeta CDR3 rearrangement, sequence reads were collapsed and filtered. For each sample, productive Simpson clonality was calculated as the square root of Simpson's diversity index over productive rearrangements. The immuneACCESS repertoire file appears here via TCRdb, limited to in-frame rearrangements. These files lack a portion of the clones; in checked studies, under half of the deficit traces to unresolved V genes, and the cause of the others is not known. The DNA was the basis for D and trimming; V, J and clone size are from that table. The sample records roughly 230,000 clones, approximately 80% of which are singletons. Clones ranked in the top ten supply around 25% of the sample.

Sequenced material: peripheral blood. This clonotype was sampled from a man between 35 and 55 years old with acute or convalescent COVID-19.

The CDR3 here reads CASSLVRGDTQYF. The nucleotide sequence reads TGTGCCAGCAGCTTAGTCAGGGGAGATACGCAGTATTTT. The chain is assembled from TRBV7-7 and TRBJ2-3; 6 matching bases give a weak D call of TRBD1. The CDR3 sequence holds 13 residues, the cysteine and phenylalanine included. This entry keeps only the CDR3 DNA: 39 bases, framed from base 1. Taken from the germline V gene (reference sequence), the CDR1 and CDR2 loops are SSHAT and FNYEAQ. The junction shows trimming of 1 base on V and 5 bases on J, plus 7 bases between the germline ends. The full variable domain, completed from the reference TRBV7-7 and TRBJ2-3 proteins outside the CDR3, reads GAGVSQSPRYKVTKRGQDVTLRCDPISSHATLYWYQQALGQGPEFLTYFNYEAQPDKSGLPSDRFSAERPEGSISTLTIQRTEQRDSAMYRCASSLVRGDTQYFGPGTRLTVL.